Presented here are 20 T cell receptor beta chains from one specimen sequenced in a study of PD-1 blockade in mismatch repair-deficient tumors. Method: immunoSEQ multiplex PCR; TCRdb's copy keeps in-frame clones and lacks some. The sample lists roughly 53,000 clones; 78% were seen once. Sequencing used peripheral blood, obtained 4 weeks after starting pembrolizumab. These receptor sequences come from an adult with mismatch repair-deficient cancer.

This rearrangement joins TRBV19 to TRBJ1-2; the D is unclear. CDR3 length: 14 amino acids. The V and J ends lost 7 bases and 4 bases respectively, with 16 bases between them. Per germline, CDR1 LNHDA and CDR2 SQIVND (reference sequence). The CDR3 is CASTVGQDVYGYTF. The CDR3, as DNA: TGTGCCAGTACAGTAGGGCAAGATGTCTATGGCTACACCTTC. The full variable domain, with the rest looked up from reference TRBV19 and TRBJ1-2, is DGGITQSPKYLFRKEGQNVTLSCEQNLNHDAMYWYRQDPGQGLRLIYYSQIVNDFQKGDIAEGYSVSREKKESFPLTVTSAQKNPTAFYLCASTVGQDVYGYTFGSGTRLTVV.

The V call is TRBV4-3, the J call TRBJ2-7; D uncertain. V lost 0 bases and J lost 2, with 5 bases in between. The CDR3 is 13 amino acids. CDR1 is LGHNA, CDR2 YSLEER, per germline. The CDR3 region has the DNA TGCGCCAGCAGCCAAGATTATACCTACGAGCAGTACTTC. This gives the protein CASSQDYTYEQYF.

The chain recombines TRBV5-1 with TRBJ1-1, with D unresolved. Per germline, CDR1 SGHRS and CDR2 YFSETQ. CDR3 size: 14 residues. The germline V and J ends were trimmed by 0 bases and 5 bases, with 11 bases remaining between them. CDR3 sequence (DNA): TGCGCCAGCAGCTTGGGGTCCCGGGCGACTGAAGCTTTCTTT. It translates to CASSLGSRATEAFF.

The chain recombines TRBV7-6 with TRBJ2-1; D ambiguous. The CDR3 sequence is 16 residues long. Per germline, CDR1 SGHVS and CDR2 FNYEAQ. Trimming took off 1 base at V and 0 bases at J, with 10 bases between the two ends. The CDR3 spells CASSLESYSSYNEQFF. CDR3 bases: TGTGCCAGCAGCTTAGAATCCTATAGCTCCTACAATGAGCAGTTCTTC.

Written as DNA, the CDR3 is TGTGCCAGCAGCTTACTTTCCGATACGCAGTATTTT. Encoded protein: CASSLLSDTQYF. The chain couples TRBV7-2 to TRBJ2-3, with D unresolved. Per the germline V gene, CDR1 is SGHTA and CDR2 is FQGNSA. CDR3 length: 12 residues. The germline V and J ends were trimmed by 2 bases and 6 bases, with 6 bases remaining between them.

The chain couples TRBV19 to TRBJ1-5; 7 bases map to TRBD1. The germline V gene has CDR1 LNHDA and CDR2 SQIVND (reference sequence). Trimming cost V 7 bases and J 5 bases; bases outside gene matches: 14. The CDR3 totals 16 residues. CDR3 coding DNA: TGTGCCAGTACTTCAATGACAGGGAACTGGGATCAGCCCCAGCATTTT. It is translated as CASTSMTGNWDQPQHF.

There are a few counts of this clone. This rearrangement joins TRBV27 to TRBJ1-1; D is unclear. The V and J ends lost 3 bases and 3 bases respectively, with 11 bases between them. The CDR3 length is 14 residues. Germline V lookup: CDR1 MNHEY, CDR2 SMNVEV (reference sequence). CDR3 residues: CASSFRIVDTEAFF. In nucleotides, the CDR3 is TGTGCCAGCAGTTTTCGTATCGTGGACACTGAAGCTTTCTTT.

J is TRBJ2-3 and V is TRBV19; 10 positions match TRBD2. CDR3 length: 16 residues. J lost 5 bases, V lost 6 bases, and 11 bases had no gene match. Germline V gene sequence: CDR1 LNHDA, CDR2 SQIVND (reference sequence). The CDR3 loop reads CASSPWSGRALDTQYF. The CDR3 DNA reads as TGTGCCAGTAGCCCGTGGAGCGGGAGGGCGTTAGATACGCAGTATTTT. Supplemented by reference TRBV19 and TRBJ2-3, the full variable domain reads DGGITQSPKYLFRKEGQNVTLSCEQNLNHDAMYWYRQDPGQGLRLIYYSQIVNDFQKGDIAEGYSVSREKKESFPLTVTSAQKNPTAFYLCASSPWSGRALDTQYFGPGTRLTVL.

The V and J genes are TRBV6-1 and TRBJ1-4; tentatively, D is TRBD1 (5 bases). With 7 bases removed from V and 10 bases from J, the gap between germline ends came to 16 bases. Germline assignment: CDR1 MNHNS and CDR2 SASEGT. The CDR3 has 13 amino acids. The CDR3: CASTEGNPRKLFF. The DNA of the CDR3 is TGTGCCAGCACCGAGGGGAACCCCCGAAAACTGTTTTTT.

This chain's CDR3 is CASSPGNANTEAFF. The CDR3 coding sequence is TGTGCCAGCAGCCCCGGCAATGCGAACACTGAAGCTTTCTTT. J is TRBJ1-1 and V is TRBV7-6; no reliable D call. The CDR3 is 14 residues long. The germline V gene encodes CDR1 SGHVS and CDR2 FNYEAQ. Trimming took 5 bases from V and 1 from J, leaving 11 bases between them. Combining the CDR3 with reference TRBV7-6 and TRBJ1-1 gives the whole variable domain GAGVSQSPRYKVTKRGQDVALRCDPISGHVSLYWYRQALGQGPEFLTYFNYEAQQDKSGLPNDRFSAERPEGSISTLTIQRTEQRDSAMYRCASSPGNANTEAFFGQGTRLTVV.

The chain carries TRBV19 and TRBJ2-3; possible D gene TRBD2, 5 bases. The V and J ends lost 6 bases and 0 bases respectively, with 13 bases between them. The CDR3 has 15 residues. The germline V gene encodes CDR1 LNHDA and CDR2 SQIVND (reference sequence). The CDR3 nucleotides are TGTGCCAGTAGCCCACTACGGGGAAGCACAGATACGCAGTATTTT. This gives the protein CASSPLRGSTDTQYF.

This sequence joins TRBV7-9 and TRBJ2-1, with 13 bases matching TRBD2. The CDR3 has 19 residues. J gave up 9 bases and V 1 base, and 15 bases lay outside the gene matches. The germline V gene encodes CDR1 SEHNR and CDR2 FQNEAQ (reference sequence). Written as DNA, the CDR3 is TGTGCCAGCAGCTTAGGGACTAGCGGGAGCCTTTACCGGGTAGGTGAGCAGTTCTTC. Amino acid sequence: CASSLGTSGSLYRVGEQFF.

Here the CDR3 DNA reads TGTGCCAGCAGCGTAGACAGGGGCTCTAACAATGAGCAGTTCTTC. It encodes CASSVDRGSNNEQFF. The rearrangement links TRBV9 to TRBJ2-1; 7 bases match TRBD1. Germline V lookup: CDR1 SGDLS, CDR2 YYNGEE. The CDR3 runs to 15 residues. V gave up 0 bases and J gave up 5 bases; unmatched junction bases: 5.

V usage is TRBV4-1 and J usage is TRBJ2-3, with D hard to call. Germline CDR1 is MGHRA and CDR2 is YSYEKL. This CDR3 contains 15 residues. Trimming removed 1 base at V and 3 bases at J, with 11 bases between. CDR3 in amino acids: CASSQAWPSTDTQYF. CDR3 coding DNA: TGCGCCAGCAGCCAAGCCTGGCCCAGTACAGATACGCAGTATTTT.

DNA for the CDR3: TGTGCCAGCAGTCCCTCCTCACAGGGAGGAACTGAAGCTTTCTTT. It encodes CASSPSSQGGTEAFF. This sequence joins TRBV27 and TRBJ1-1, with D maybe TRBD1 (6 bases). The V gene lost 5 bases and the J gene lost 5 bases, with 18 bases spanning the gap. Germline V gene data show CDR1 as MNHEY and CDR2 as SMNVEV (reference sequence). The CDR3 sequence is 15 residues long.

The V and J genes are TRBV5-8 and TRBJ1-4, with 8 bases matching TRBD1. CDR3 size: 16 residues. The germline CDR1 and CDR2 sequences are SGHTS and YDEGEE. Losses at the gene ends were 0 bases for V and 8 bases for J; bases not matched to a gene: 9. The CDR3: CASSLGGQGFKEKLFF. In DNA form, the CDR3 reads TGTGCCAGCAGCTTGGGAGGACAGGGCTTCAAAGAAAAACTGTTTTTT.

The chain carries TRBV18 and TRBJ2-2; D gene ambiguous. V lost 4 bases, J lost 4 bases, and 10 bases lay in between. CDR1 is KGHSH, CDR2 LQKENI, per germline. There are 14 residues in the CDR3. In DNA, the CDR3 is TGTGCCAGCTCACGCGGTCCTCCCACCGGGGAGCTGTTTTTT. It yields the protein CASSRGPPTGELFF.

The chain uses TRBV11-2 and TRBJ2-3; D remains ambiguous. V lost 0 bases and J 2 bases, leaving 9 bases between the germline ends. The CDR3 spans 15 residues. Looked up from germline, CDR1 is SGHAT and CDR2 is FQNNGV. The CDR3 nucleotides are TGTGCCAGCAGCTTAGATCGAGGACCCACAGATACGCAGTATTTT. Protein product: CASSLDRGPTDTQYF.

This clone was recorded only once. The rearrangement uses TRBV7-9 and TRBJ2-1; 9 positions match TRBD2. The junction had 14 bases not matched to a gene; V was cut back by 4 bases and J by 4 bases. Germline assignment: CDR1 SEHNR and CDR2 FQNEAQ (reference sequence). The CDR3 has 18 amino acids. CDR3 sequence reads: CASSSPEGLAGLYNEQFF. CDR3 DNA sequence: TGTGCCAGCAGCTCCCCCGAAGGGCTAGCGGGGCTTTACAATGAGCAGTTCTTC.

Here the CDR3 reads CASSQPWGAKNIQYF. The CDR3 region has the DNA TGCGCCAGCAGCCAGCCCTGGGGGGCCAAAAACATTCAGTACTTC. V usage is TRBV4-1 and J usage is TRBJ2-4; D is tentatively TRBD1 or TRBD2 (5 bases each). Trimming shortened V by 3 bases and J by 1 base, and 10 bases separated the two germline ends. This CDR3 comprises 15 residues. Germline V gene data show CDR1 as MGHRA and CDR2 as YSYEKL.